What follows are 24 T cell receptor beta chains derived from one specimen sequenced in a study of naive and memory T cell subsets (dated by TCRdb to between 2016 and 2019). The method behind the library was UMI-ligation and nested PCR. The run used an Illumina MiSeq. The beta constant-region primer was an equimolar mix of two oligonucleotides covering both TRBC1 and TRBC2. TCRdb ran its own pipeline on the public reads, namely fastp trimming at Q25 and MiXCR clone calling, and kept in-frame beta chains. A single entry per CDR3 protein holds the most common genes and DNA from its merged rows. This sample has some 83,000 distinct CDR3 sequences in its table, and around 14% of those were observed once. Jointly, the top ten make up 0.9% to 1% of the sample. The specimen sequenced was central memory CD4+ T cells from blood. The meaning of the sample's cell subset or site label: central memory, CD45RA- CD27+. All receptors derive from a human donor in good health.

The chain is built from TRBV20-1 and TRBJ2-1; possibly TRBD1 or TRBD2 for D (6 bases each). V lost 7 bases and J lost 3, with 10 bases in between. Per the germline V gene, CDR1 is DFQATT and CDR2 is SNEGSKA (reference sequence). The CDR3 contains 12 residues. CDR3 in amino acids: CSVGGIYNEQFF. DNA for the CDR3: TGCAGTGTAGGGGGGATCTACAATGAGCAGTTCTTC.

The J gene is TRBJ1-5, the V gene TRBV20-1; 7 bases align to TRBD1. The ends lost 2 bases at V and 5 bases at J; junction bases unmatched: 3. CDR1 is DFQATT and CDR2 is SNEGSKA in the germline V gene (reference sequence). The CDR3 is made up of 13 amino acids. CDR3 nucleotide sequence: TGCAGTGCTAGACAGGGGGTAGATCAGCCCCAGCATTTT. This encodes CSARQGVDQPQHF.

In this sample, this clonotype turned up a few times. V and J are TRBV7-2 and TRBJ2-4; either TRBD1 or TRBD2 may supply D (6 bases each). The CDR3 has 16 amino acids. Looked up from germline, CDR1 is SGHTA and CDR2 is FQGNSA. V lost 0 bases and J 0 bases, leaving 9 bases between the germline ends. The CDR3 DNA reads TGTGCCAGCAGCTTAGCTCGGGGGCTAGCCAAAAACATTCAGTACTTC. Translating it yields CASSLARGLAKNIQYF.

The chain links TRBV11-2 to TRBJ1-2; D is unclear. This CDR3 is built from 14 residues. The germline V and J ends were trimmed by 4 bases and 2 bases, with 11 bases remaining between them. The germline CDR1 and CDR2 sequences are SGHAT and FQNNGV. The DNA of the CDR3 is TGTGCCAGCAGCTCTCGGGCCGTAAACTATGGCTACACCTTC. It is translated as CASSSRAVNYGYTF.

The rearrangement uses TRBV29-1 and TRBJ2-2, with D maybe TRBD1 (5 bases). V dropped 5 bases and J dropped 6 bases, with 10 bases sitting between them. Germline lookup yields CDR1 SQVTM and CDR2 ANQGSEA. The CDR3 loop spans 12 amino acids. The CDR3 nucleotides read TGCAGCGTTCAGGGCTTACCCGGGGAGCTGTTTTTT. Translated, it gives CSVQGLPGELFF.

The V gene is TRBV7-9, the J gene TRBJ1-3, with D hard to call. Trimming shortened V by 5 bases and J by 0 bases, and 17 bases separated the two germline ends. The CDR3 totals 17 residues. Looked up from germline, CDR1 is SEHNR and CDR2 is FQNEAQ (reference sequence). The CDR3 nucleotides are TGTGCCAGCAGCCCCCCCGGGAGGGTCTACTCTGGAAACACCATATATTTT. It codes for CASSPPGRVYSGNTIYF.

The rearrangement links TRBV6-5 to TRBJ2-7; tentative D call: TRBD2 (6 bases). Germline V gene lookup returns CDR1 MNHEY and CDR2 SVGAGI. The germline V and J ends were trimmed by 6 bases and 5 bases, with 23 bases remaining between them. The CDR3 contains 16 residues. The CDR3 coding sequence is TGTGCCAGCAGGGACGGGGGTGCCAGCGGACACAACGAGCAGTACTTC. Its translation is CASRDGGASGHNEQYF.

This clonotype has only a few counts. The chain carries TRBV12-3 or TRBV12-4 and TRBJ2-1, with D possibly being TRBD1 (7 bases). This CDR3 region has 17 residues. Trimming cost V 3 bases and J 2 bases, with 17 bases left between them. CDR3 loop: CASSFEEGASAYNEQFF. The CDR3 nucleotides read TGTGCCAGCAGTTTTGAGGAGGGGGCGAGCGCCTACAATGAGCAGTTCTTC.

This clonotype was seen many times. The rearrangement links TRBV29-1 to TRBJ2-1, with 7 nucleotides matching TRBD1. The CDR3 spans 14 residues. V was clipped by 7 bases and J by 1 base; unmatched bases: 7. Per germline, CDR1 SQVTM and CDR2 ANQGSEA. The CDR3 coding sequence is TGCAGCGGCGGTGAGGGGGCGTCCTACAATGAGCAGTTCTTC. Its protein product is CSGGEGASYNEQFF.

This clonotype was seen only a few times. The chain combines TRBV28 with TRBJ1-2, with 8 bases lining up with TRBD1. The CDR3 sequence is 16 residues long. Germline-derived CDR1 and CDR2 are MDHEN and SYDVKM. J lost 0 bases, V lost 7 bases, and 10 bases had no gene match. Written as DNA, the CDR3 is TGTGCCAGCACCAAACCAGGGACAGGAGCTAACTATGGCTACACCTTC. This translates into CASTKPGTGANYGYTF.

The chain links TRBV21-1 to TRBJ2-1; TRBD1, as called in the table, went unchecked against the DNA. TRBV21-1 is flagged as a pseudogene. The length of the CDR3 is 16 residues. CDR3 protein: CASSKVASQGFNEQFF. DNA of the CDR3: TGTGCCAGCAGCAAAGTTGCCTCACAGGGATTCAATGAGCAGTTCTTC.

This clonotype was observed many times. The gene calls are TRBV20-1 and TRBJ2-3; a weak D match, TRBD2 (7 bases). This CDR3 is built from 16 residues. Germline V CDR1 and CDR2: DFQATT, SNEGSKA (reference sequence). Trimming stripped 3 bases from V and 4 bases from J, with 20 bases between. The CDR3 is CSASATGLGGADTQYF. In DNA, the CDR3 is TGCAGTGCTAGCGCTACAGGGTTGGGAGGGGCAGATACGCAGTATTTT.

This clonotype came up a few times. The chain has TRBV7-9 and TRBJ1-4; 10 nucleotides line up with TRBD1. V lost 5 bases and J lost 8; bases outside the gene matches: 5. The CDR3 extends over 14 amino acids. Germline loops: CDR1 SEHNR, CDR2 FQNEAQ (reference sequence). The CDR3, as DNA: TGTGCCAGCAGCCGGGACAGGGGAGGCGAAAAACTGTTTTTT. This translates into CASSRDRGGEKLFF. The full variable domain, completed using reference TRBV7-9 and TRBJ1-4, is DTGVSQNPRHKITKRGQNVTFRCDPISEHNRLYWYRQTLGQGPEFLTYFQNEAQLEKSRLLSDRFSAERPKGSFSTLEIQRTEQGDSAMYLCASSRDRGGEKLFFGSGTQLSVL.

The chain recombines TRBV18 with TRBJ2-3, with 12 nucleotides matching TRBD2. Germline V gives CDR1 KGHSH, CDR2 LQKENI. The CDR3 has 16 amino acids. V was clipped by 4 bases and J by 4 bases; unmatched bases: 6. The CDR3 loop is CASSRGLAGRADTQYF. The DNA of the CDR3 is TGTGCCAGCTCACGCGGACTAGCGGGGAGGGCAGATACGCAGTATTTT.

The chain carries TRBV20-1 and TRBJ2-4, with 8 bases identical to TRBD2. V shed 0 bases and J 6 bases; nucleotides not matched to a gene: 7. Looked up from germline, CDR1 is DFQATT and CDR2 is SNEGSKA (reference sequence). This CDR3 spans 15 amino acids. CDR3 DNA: TGCAGTGCTAGAGATGGGGTAGCGGGGCCAAACATTCAGTACTTC. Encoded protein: CSARDGVAGPNIQYF.

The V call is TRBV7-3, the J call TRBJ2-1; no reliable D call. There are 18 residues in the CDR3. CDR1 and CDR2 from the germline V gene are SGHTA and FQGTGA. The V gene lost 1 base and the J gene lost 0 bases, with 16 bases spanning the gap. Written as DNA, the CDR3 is TGTGCCAGCAGCTTAAACCACGGGTTCGGAAGCTCCTACAATGAGCAGTTCTTC. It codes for CASSLNHGFGSSYNEQFF.

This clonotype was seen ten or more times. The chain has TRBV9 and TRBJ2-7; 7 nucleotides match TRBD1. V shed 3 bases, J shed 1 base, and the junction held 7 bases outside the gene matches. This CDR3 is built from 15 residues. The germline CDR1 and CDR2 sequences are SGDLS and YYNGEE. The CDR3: CASSGGDSESYEQYF. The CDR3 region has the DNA TGTGCCAGCAGCGGAGGGGACAGTGAATCCTACGAGCAGTACTTC.

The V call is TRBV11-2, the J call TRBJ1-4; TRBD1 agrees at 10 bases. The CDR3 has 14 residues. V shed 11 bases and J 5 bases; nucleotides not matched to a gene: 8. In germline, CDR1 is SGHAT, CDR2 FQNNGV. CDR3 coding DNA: TGTGCCGGGGCCAGGGGACAGGGGAATGAAAAACTGTTTTTT. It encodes CAGARGQGNEKLFF.

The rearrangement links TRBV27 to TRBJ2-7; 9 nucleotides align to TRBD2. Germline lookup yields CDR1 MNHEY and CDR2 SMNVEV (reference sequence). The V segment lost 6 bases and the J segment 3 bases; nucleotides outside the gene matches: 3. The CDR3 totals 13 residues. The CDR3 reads CASRRSGSYEQYF. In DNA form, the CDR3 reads TGTGCCAGCAGACGTAGCGGGAGCTACGAGCAGTACTTC.

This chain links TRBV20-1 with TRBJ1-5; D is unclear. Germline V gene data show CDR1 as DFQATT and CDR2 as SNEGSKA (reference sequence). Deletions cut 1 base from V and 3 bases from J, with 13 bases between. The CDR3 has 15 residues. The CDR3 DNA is TGCAGTGCTAGAGGAGGGAGGGAGGCCAATCAGCCCCAGCATTTT. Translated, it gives CSARGGREANQPQHF.

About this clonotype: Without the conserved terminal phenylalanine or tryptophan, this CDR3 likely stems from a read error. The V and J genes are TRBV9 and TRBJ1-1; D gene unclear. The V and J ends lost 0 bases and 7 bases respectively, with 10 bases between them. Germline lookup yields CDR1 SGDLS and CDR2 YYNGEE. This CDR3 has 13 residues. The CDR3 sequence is CASSVGLDLEAFI. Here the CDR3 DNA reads TGTGCCAGCAGCGTAGGATTAGACCTTGAAGCTTTCATT.

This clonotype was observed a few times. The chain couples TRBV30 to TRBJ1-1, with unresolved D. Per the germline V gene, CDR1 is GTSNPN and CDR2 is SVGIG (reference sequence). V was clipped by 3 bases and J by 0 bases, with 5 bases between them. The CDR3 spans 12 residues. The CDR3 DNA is TGTGCCTGGAGCCAAATGAACACTGAAGCTTTCTTT. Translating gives CAWSQMNTEAFF.

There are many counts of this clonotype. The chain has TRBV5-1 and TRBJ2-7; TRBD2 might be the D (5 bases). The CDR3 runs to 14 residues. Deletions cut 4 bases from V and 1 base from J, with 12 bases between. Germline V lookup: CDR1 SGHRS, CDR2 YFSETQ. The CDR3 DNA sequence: TGCGCCAGCAGCCGCGTTGGGGAGTCCTACGAGCAGTACTTC. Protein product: CASSRVGESYEQYF.

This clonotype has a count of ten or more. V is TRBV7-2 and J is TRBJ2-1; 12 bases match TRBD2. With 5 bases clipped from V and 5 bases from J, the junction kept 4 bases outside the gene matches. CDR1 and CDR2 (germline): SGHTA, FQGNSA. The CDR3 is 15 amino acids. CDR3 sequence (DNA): TGTGCCAGCAGCCACAGGACTAGCGGGAACAATGAGCAGTTCTTC. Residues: CASSHRTSGNNEQFF.